This TCR beta chain stems from a study of CD8+ T cells in alopecia areata. Findings and caveats of the study: Patients displayed less clarity in TCR sharing than mice, a finding possibly related to HLA.

The CDR3 spans 16 residues. Germline CDR1 reads LNHNV; CDR2 reads YYDKDF (reference sequence). V trimming: 9 bases; J trimming: 6 bases; junction bases outside the gene matches: 17. About this clone itself: Antigen specificity is unknown.

Alopecia areata patients provided lesional scalp punch biopsies and peripheral blood, both collected for the study. RNA was extracted and reverse transcribed into cDNA as the sequencing template. The table came from immunoSEQ multiplex PCR; TCRdb's copy has only in-frame clones and leaves some out. The sample lists approximately 30,000 clones, 62% occurring once. Sequences were obtained from NKG2D-high CD8+ T cells sorted from blood. This sequence was found in a human donor with alopecia areata. The gene calls are TRBV15 and TRBJ2-1, with 7 bases fitting TRBD2. CDR3 loop: CATGLWGGSEVNEQFF. The CDR3 DNA is TGTGCCACTGGACTGTGGGGCGGGAGTGAGGTCAATGAGCAGTTCTTC.